The 12 T cell receptor beta chains given below trace back to one sample, sequenced in a study of OX40 agonist ivuxolimab in advanced cancers. The method was immunoSEQ multiplex PCR; TCRdb's version includes in-frame clones alone and lacks a portion of them. In the table there are 60,000 to 85,000 clones, 80% to 90% of which are singletons. This material consisted of CD4+ or CD8+ T cells sorted from blood, taken in a trial of the OX40 agonist ivuxolimab. All receptors derive from an adult with an advanced solid tumor such as melanoma, head and neck, liver or kidney cancer.

The V call is TRBV6-1, the J call TRBJ2-1; TRBD2 agrees at 7 bases. This CDR3 region has 14 residues. V dropped 7 bases and J dropped 3; count of bases not matched to a gene: 6. Germline V gene data show CDR1 as MNHNS and CDR2 as SASEGT. In DNA form, the CDR3 reads TGTGCCAGCACCTCCGGGGGGAACTACAATGAGCAGTTCTTC. Protein product: CASTSGGNYNEQFF.

The chain carries TRBV7-8 and TRBJ1-2; D is unresolved. The CDR3 runs 13 residues. Deletions cut 1 base from V and 7 bases from J, with 10 bases between. CDR1 and CDR2 from the germline V gene are SGHVS and FQNEAQ. Here the CDR3 DNA reads TGTGCCAGCAGCTTAGGTGGGTCTGGTGGCTACACCTTC. Translating it yields CASSLGGSGGYTF.

V gene TRBV4-1 combines with J gene TRBJ1-1, with 7 nucleotides matching TRBD1. Germline CDR1 reads MGHRA; CDR2 reads YSYEKL. The V segment lost 3 bases and the J segment 1 base; nucleotides outside the gene matches: 5. The CDR3 contains 15 residues. The CDR3 DNA reads as TGCGCCAGCAGCCACCACAGGGGAAGGAACACTGAAGCTTTCTTT. It codes for CASSHHRGRNTEAFF.

V gene TRBV18 combines with J gene TRBJ2-7; 7 nucleotides agree with TRBD2. This CDR3 has 13 residues. Germline CDR1 reads KGHSH; CDR2 reads LQKENI. V dropped 3 bases and J dropped 2; count of bases not matched to a gene: 1. For the CDR3, the DNA is TGTGCCAGCTCACCGGCGGGGGCCTACGAGCAGTACTTC. It yields the protein CASSPAGAYEQYF. Drawing the rest from reference TRBV18 and TRBJ2-7, the complete variable domain is NAGVMQNPRHLVRRRGQEARLRCSPMKGHSHVYWYRQLPEEGLKFMVYLQKENIIDESGMPKERFSAEFPKEGPSILRIQQVVRGDSAAYFCASSPAGAYEQYFGPGTRLTVT.

The CDR3 loop reads CASSVQGEPQHF. Written as DNA, the CDR3 is TGTGCCAGCAGCGTACAAGGCGAGCCCCAGCATTTT. J is TRBJ1-5 and V is TRBV4-2, with D unclear. The CDR3 covers 12 residues. Germline V gene data show CDR1 as LGHNA and CDR2 as YNFKEQ. Trimming took off 5 bases at V and 8 bases at J, with 10 bases between the two ends.

This chain links TRBV19 with TRBJ2-5; a possible D gene is TRBD2 (7 bases). The CDR3 totals 15 residues. The germline gives CDR1 LNHDA, CDR2 SQIVND (reference sequence). Trimming stripped 3 bases from V and 5 bases from J, with 16 bases between. CDR3 sequence reads: CASSIGLGGRETQYF. The CDR3 DNA is TGTGCCAGTAGTATTGGACTGGGGGGGCGCGAGACCCAGTACTTC.

J is TRBJ2-7 and V is TRBV18; D is possibly TRBD2 (5 bases). The germline V gene encodes CDR1 KGHSH and CDR2 LQKENI. This CDR3 contains 13 residues. Trimming removed 4 bases at V and 3 bases at J, with 10 bases between. CDR3 in amino acids: CASSRENDYEQYF. For the CDR3, the DNA is TGTGCCAGCTCACGGGAGAACGACTACGAGCAGTACTTC.

This clone was seen a handful of times. The chain recombines TRBV5-4 with TRBJ2-5; D is perhaps TRBD1 (6 bases). Trimming shortened V by 4 bases and J by 1 base, and 17 bases separated the two germline ends. The CDR3 is made up of 16 amino acids. From germline, CDR1 is SGHNT and CDR2 YYREEE (reference sequence). CDR3 loop: CASSPKTGLGQETQYF. CDR3 DNA: TGTGCCAGCAGCCCCAAGACAGGTTTAGGCCAAGAGACCCAGTACTTC.

The chain links TRBV9 to TRBJ1-2; D is unresolved. The V gene's germline CDR1 is SGDLS and CDR2 YYNGEE. The CDR3 extends over 12 amino acids. Trimming removed 1 base from V and 5 bases from J, with 6 bases in between. The CDR3 is CASSVPTYGYTF. The DNA for the CDR3 is TGTGCCAGCAGCGTACCCACGTATGGCTACACCTTC.

The CDR3 reads CASSIDQMTGGHNEQFF. The CDR3 DNA is TGTGCCAGTAGTATAGACCAGATGACGGGAGGCCACAATGAGCAGTTCTTC. The chain has TRBV19 and TRBJ2-1; 7 bases agree with TRBD2. Germline CDR1 LNHDA, CDR2 SQIVND (reference sequence). The CDR3 runs to 17 residues. V trimming: 0 bases; J trimming: 5 bases; junction bases outside the gene matches: 10. Looking up the rest from reference TRBV19 and TRBJ2-1 gives the full variable domain: DGGITQSPKYLFRKEGQNVTLSCEQNLNHDAMYWYRQDPGQGLRLIYYSQIVNDFQKGDIAEGYSVSREKKESFPLTVTSAQKNPTAFYLCASSIDQMTGGHNEQFFGPGTRLTVL.

The rearrangement uses TRBV27 and TRBJ1-5, with D unresolved. The germline V and J ends were trimmed by 9 bases and 7 bases, with 13 bases remaining between them. Looked up from germline, CDR1 is MNHEY and CDR2 is SMNVEV (reference sequence). CDR3 size: 12 residues. The CDR3 sequence is CASPPDWQPQHF. Here the CDR3 DNA reads TGTGCCAGTCCACCGGACTGGCAGCCCCAGCATTTT.

This chain links TRBV18 with TRBJ2-7; D is ambiguous. The CDR3 totals 13 residues. Trimming took 3 bases from V and 7 from J, leaving 13 bases between them. Germline V gene sequence: CDR1 KGHSH, CDR2 LQKENI. CDR3 nucleotides: TGTGCCAGCTCACCGCCCGACTCAGATGAGCAGTACTTC. Protein: CASSPPDSDEQYF. The variable domain in full, completed from reference TRBV18 and TRBJ2-7, reads NAGVMQNPRHLVRRRGQEARLRCSPMKGHSHVYWYRQLPEEGLKFMVYLQKENIIDESGMPKERFSAEFPKEGPSILRIQQVVRGDSAAYFCASSPPDSDEQYFGPGTRLTVT.